This TCR beta chain originates from a study of OX40 agonist ivuxolimab in advanced cancers. For the study at large: The patients got ivuxolimab, which is an agonistic anti-OX40 (CD134) antibody.

V was pared by 7 bases and J by 5 bases, with 15 bases between. CDR1 is MGHRA, CDR2 YSYEKL, per germline. This CDR3 has 14 amino acids. Sequencing used immunoSEQ multiplex PCR; TCRdb keeps in-frame clones, though not all of them. This table holds about 88,000 clones, roughly 88% found once. The chain combines TRBV4-1 with TRBJ2-1; D gene uncertain. Material: CD4+ or CD8+ T cells sorted from blood, obtained in a trial of the OX40 agonist ivuxolimab. The clonotype comes from an adult with an advanced solid tumor such as melanoma, head and neck, liver or kidney cancer. CDR3 protein: CASTLGSGHNEQFF. CDR3 coding DNA: TGCGCCAGCACATTAGGTTCCGGGCACAATGAGCAGTTCTTC.